Listed here are 25 T cell receptor beta chains from one sample, sequenced in a study of blood T cell repertoires in COVID-19. Some clones are missing from TCRdb's copy, which holds only in-frame ones; the method was immunoSEQ multiplex PCR. The sample includes around 280,000 clones, approximately 84% seen only once; the top ten take around 2.1%. What was sequenced was peripheral blood. Every receptor here comes from a woman between 25 and 40 years old who had recovered from COVID-19.

The genes are TRBV2 and TRBJ2-5; 9 nucleotides align to TRBD1. The CDR3 is made up of 16 amino acids. Per germline, CDR1 SNHLY and CDR2 FYNNEI. V lost 5 bases to trimming and J lost 5 bases; unmatched junction nucleotides: 12. The CDR3 sequence: CASSPITGTGLETQYF. The CDR3 DNA is TGTGCCAGCAGTCCTATTACCGGGACAGGGCTGGAGACCCAGTACTTC.

This clone was seen a handful of times. The chain recombines TRBV19 with TRBJ2-2; TRBD1 aligns across 11 bases. This CDR3 region has 14 residues. Per the germline V gene, CDR1 is LNHDA and CDR2 is SQIVND (reference sequence). V was pared by 7 bases and J by 6 bases, with 4 bases of the junction left unmatched. The CDR3 is CASTTGQGAGELFF. The CDR3 DNA sequence: TGTGCCAGTACCACGGGACAGGGGGCCGGGGAGCTGTTTTTT.

The rearrangement uses TRBV29-1 and TRBJ1-1; D is undetermined. The V and J ends lost 2 bases and 1 base respectively, with 8 bases between them. The germline CDR1 and CDR2 sequences are SQVTM and ANQGSEA. CDR3 length: 13 amino acids. The CDR3 coding sequence is TGCAGCGTTGAATACGGGGAGAACACTGAAGCTTTCTTT. Amino acid sequence: CSVEYGENTEAFF.

The V gene is TRBV30, the J gene TRBJ1-2, with TRBD1 as a possible D gene (5 bases). V lost 4 bases and J 3 bases, leaving 9 bases between the germline ends. The CDR3 covers 12 residues. The germline gives CDR1 GTSNPN, CDR2 SVGIG (reference sequence). The CDR3 nucleotides read TGTGCCTGGAACCCGACAGACTATGGCTACACCTTC. This translates into CAWNPTDYGYTF. Complete variable domain (other parts from reference TRBV30 and TRBJ1-2): SQTIHQWPATLVQPVGSPLSLECTVEGTSNPNLYWYRQAAGRGLQLLFYSVGIGQISSEVPQNLSASRPQDRQFILSSKKLLLSDSGFYLCAWNPTDYGYTFGSGTRLTVV.

The chain combines TRBV7-9 with TRBJ2-1; D remains unclear. With 1 base removed from V and 0 bases from J, the gap between germline ends came to 10 bases. The CDR3 is 16 amino acids. Germline assignment: CDR1 SEHNR and CDR2 FQNEAQ (reference sequence). CDR3 sequence reads: CASSLVAQSSYNEQFF. The CDR3 DNA is TGTGCCAGCAGCTTAGTAGCCCAGAGCTCCTACAATGAGCAGTTCTTC.

V usage is TRBV30 and J usage is TRBJ2-1; 7 nucleotides match TRBD1. Germline trimming cut 2 bases from V and 6 bases from J; bases unmatched to any gene: 4. Germline loops: CDR1 GTSNPN, CDR2 SVGIG (reference sequence). CDR3 size: 13 residues. The CDR3 nucleotides read TGTGCCTGGAGTCTAGGACAGGCCAATGAGCAGTTCTTC. It encodes CAWSLGQANEQFF.

This chain connects TRBV6-5 to TRBJ2-7; a weak D match, TRBD2 (5 bases). The CDR3 sequence is 14 residues long. The germline V gene encodes CDR1 MNHEY and CDR2 SVGAGI. V lost 6 bases, J lost 0 bases, and 12 bases lay in between. In nucleotides, the CDR3 is TGTGCCAGCAGACTTGGACGGGGCTCCTACGAGCAGTACTTC. Encoded protein: CASRLGRGSYEQYF.

The chain uses TRBV11-2 and TRBJ1-5, with unresolved D. The CDR3 extends over 13 amino acids. The germline V gene encodes CDR1 SGHAT and CDR2 FQNNGV. Trimming left V 1 base short and J 6 bases short, with 7 bases between. The CDR3 reads CASSLGSSQPQHF. The CDR3 DNA reads TGTGCCAGCAGCTTAGGGAGTTCTCAGCCCCAGCATTTT.

On this clone: The junction does not match germline at one end; this may be a read error. V is TRBV2 and J is TRBJ1-4; the D is unclear. Germline CDR1 reads SNHLY; CDR2 reads FYNNEI. The CDR3 extends over 15 amino acids. CDR3 residues: CASSEGRKGGEKLFF. CDR3 bases: TGTGCCAGCAGCGAAGGGAGGAAGGGTGGTGAAAAACTGTTTTTT.

The CDR3 spells CSVSKESLSEQYF. CDR3 sequence (DNA): TGCAGCGTCAGCAAGGAGTCATTATCCGAGCAGTACTTC. The chain is built from TRBV29-1 and TRBJ2-7; D remains ambiguous. The germline V gene has CDR1 SQVTM and CDR2 ANQGSEA. V shed 6 bases and J shed 6 bases, with 18 bases lying between them. CDR3 size: 13 residues.

V is TRBV29-1 and J is TRBJ2-7; tentatively, D is TRBD2 (6 bases). The ends were cut back, 0 bases at V and 4 bases at J, with 10 bases in the middle. The germline V gene has CDR1 SQVTM and CDR2 ANQGSEA. This CDR3 region has 13 residues. CDR3 nucleotide sequence: TGCAGCGTTGAAGATCACGGGGGATACGAGCAGTACTTC. It translates to CSVEDHGGYEQYF.

This chain uses TRBV11-3 with TRBJ1-2, with 9 bases matching TRBD1. Germline V gene lookup returns CDR1 SGHNT and CDR2 YENEEA. After removal of 5 bases from V and 9 bases from J, the junction contained 13 bases not matched to a gene. This CDR3 has 15 amino acids. The CDR3 loop is CASSTWTGEFGCYTF. CDR3 DNA sequence: TGTGCCAGCAGCACCTGGACAGGGGAATTCGGGTGCTACACCTTC.

The V gene is TRBV11-2, the J gene TRBJ2-3; possibly TRBD2 for D (5 bases). The CDR3 has 18 residues. CDR1 is SGHAT, CDR2 FQNNGV, per germline. Trimming took 6 bases from V and 1 from J, leaving 23 bases between them. Here the CDR3 DNA reads TGTGCCAGCAGTCTAAACTCGGCAGTCGGGCGGGGCACAGATACGCAGTATTTT. Encoded protein: CASSLNSAVGRGTDTQYF. The entire variable domain, with the rest obtained from reference TRBV11-2 and TRBJ2-3, is as follows: EAGVAQSPRYKIIEKRQSVAFWCNPISGHATLYWYQQILGQGPKLLIQFQNNGVVDDSQLPKDRFSAERLKGVDSTLKIQPAKLEDSAVYLCASSLNSAVGRGTDTQYFGPGTRLTVL.

The rearrangement links TRBV6-4 to TRBJ2-3; 7 bases match TRBD2. Germline CDR1 and CDR2: MRHNA and SNTAGT. V lost 2 bases and J lost 0; bases outside the gene matches: 5. The CDR3 is made up of 16 amino acids. The CDR3 loop reads CASSDEGGSSTDTQYF. The CDR3 nucleotides read TGTGCCAGCAGTGACGAAGGCGGGAGCAGCACAGATACGCAGTATTTT.

The rearrangement uses TRBV2 and TRBJ1-2; D gene ambiguous. There are 12 residues in the CDR3. V gave up 7 bases and J gave up 4 bases, with 10 bases separating them. The germline V gene has CDR1 SNHLY and CDR2 FYNNEI. CDR3 sequence: CASNFGTYGYTF. In DNA form, the CDR3 reads TGTGCCAGCAATTTTGGCACCTATGGCTACACCTTC.

This clone was seen only a few times. The rearrangement joins TRBV11-2 to TRBJ1-1, with D perhaps TRBD1 (6 bases). Germline CDR1 reads SGHAT; CDR2 reads FQNNGV. Trimming pared 6 bases from V and 5 bases from J, leaving 19 bases between. The CDR3 totals 15 residues. The CDR3 DNA is TGTGCCAGCAGACCGGTAACAGGGAGAAGGACTGAAGCTTTCTTT. It codes for CASRPVTGRRTEAFF.

The rearrangement uses TRBV6-5 and TRBJ2-3, with 7 bases that match TRBD2. Germline trimming cut 0 bases from V and 4 bases from J; bases unmatched to any gene: 4. Germline V gene data show CDR1 as MNHEY and CDR2 as SVGAGI. This CDR3 contains 15 residues. In DNA, the CDR3 is TGTGCCAGCAGTTACTCCAGCGGGAAGGCAGATACGCAGTATTTT. Amino acids: CASSYSSGKADTQYF.

This rearrangement joins TRBV20-1 to TRBJ1-2, with D perhaps matching TRBD1 (5 bases). The germline V gene has CDR1 DFQATT and CDR2 SNEGSKA (reference sequence). This CDR3 spans 11 amino acids. V lost 6 bases to trimming and J lost 3 bases, with 8 bases between them. The CDR3 DNA reads as TGCAGTGCCATAGGGGACTATGGCTACACCTTC. Residues: CSAIGDYGYTF.

The table lists this clone with a few counts. The chain is built from TRBV10-1 and TRBJ1-1, with D perhaps matching TRBD1 (6 bases). Trimming pared 8 bases from V and 1 base from J, leaving 14 bases between. The germline gives CDR1 WNHNN, CDR2 SYGVQD (reference sequence). CDR3 size: 14 residues. This CDR3 is CASRATTGNTEAFF. CDR3 DNA sequence: TGCGCCAGCCGCGCTACGACAGGGAACACTGAAGCTTTCTTT.

V is TRBV18 and J is TRBJ2-1; the D gene is possibly TRBD1 (5 bases). V lost 4 bases and J 9 bases, leaving 13 bases between the germline ends. CDR1 is KGHSH, CDR2 LQKENI, per germline. The CDR3 consists of 13 residues. The CDR3 region has the DNA TGTGCCAGCTCACTAGGCAAGGGGTCTGAGCAGTTCTTC. Translated, it gives CASSLGKGSEQFF.

The rearrangement links TRBV2 to TRBJ1-2; tentatively, D is TRBD1 (6 bases). This CDR3 has 13 amino acids. Between the trimmed V and J ends, which lost 7 bases and 3 bases, there was a span of 12 bases. CDR1 is SNHLY and CDR2 is FYNNEI in the germline V gene. The DNA for the CDR3 is TGTGCCAGCAAGCAGGGGCCTGACTATGGCTACACCTTC. Translating it yields CASKQGPDYGYTF.

This rearrangement joins TRBV4-1 to TRBJ2-7; TRBD1 is a possible D gene (6 bases). This CDR3 has 13 residues. V lost 1 base and J 5 bases, leaving 9 bases between the germline ends. Germline loops: CDR1 MGHRA, CDR2 YSYEKL. The CDR3: CASSQAQGNEQYF. DNA for the CDR3: TGCGCCAGCAGCCAAGCACAGGGAAACGAGCAGTACTTC.

The J gene is TRBJ1-4, the V gene TRBV6-5, with D possibly matching TRBD1 (5 bases). Trimming pared 5 bases from V and 4 bases from J, leaving 8 bases between. This CDR3 has 13 residues. CDR1 is MNHEY and CDR2 is SVGAGI in the germline V gene. In DNA, the CDR3 is TGTGCCAGCAGTACAGGTTTTAATGAAAAACTGTTTTTT. This gives the protein CASSTGFNEKLFF.

The rearrangement links TRBV5-4 to TRBJ1-2; no clear D. Germline V CDR1 and CDR2: SGHNT, YYREEE (reference sequence). Trimming shortened V by 0 bases and J by 0 bases, and 15 bases separated the two germline ends. This CDR3 is built from 17 residues. The DNA of the CDR3 is TGTGCCAGCAGCTTGGATACTACCTCCTCGGCTAACTATGGCTACACCTTC. Its protein is CASSLDTTSSANYGYTF.

The J gene is TRBJ2-3, the V gene TRBV5-1, with TRBD2 as a possible D gene (5 bases). The CDR3 sequence is 13 residues long. Germline CDR1 SGHRS, CDR2 YFSETQ. Trimming pared 1 base from V and 6 bases from J, leaving 9 bases between. The CDR3 DNA follows: TGCGCCAGCAGCTTGTCCGGGGTCGATACGCAGTATTTT. The encoded protein is CASSLSGVDTQYF.